This entry describes one TCR beta chain. Its cognate antigen is unknown. Unmatched junction bases numbered 5, after V lost 1 base and J lost 8 bases. Germline V CDR1 and CDR2: LNHNV, YYDKDF (reference sequence). The CDR3 loop spans 15 amino acids. The data belong to a study of cytomegalovirus exposure and HLA in healthy donors. The PCR had 60 Vbeta and 13 Jbeta primers. The repertoire was sequenced with immunoSEQ multiplex PCR; TCRdb's copy has only in-frame clones and lacks some. Of roughly 220,000 clones in the sample, roughly 70% are singletons; the top ten hold about 3%. Study-wide findings and caveats: Association with HLA alleles at 0.05 false discovery rate was found for some 18,000 TCR beta sequences in a later analysis.

The sample comprised PBMCs. The TCR was taken from a man aged 40-55 years in good health and CMV-seropositive. The rearrangement uses TRBV15 and TRBJ1-1; 12 bases fit TRBD1. The DNA of the CDR3 is TGTGCCACCAGCAGAGGGGACAGGGGGCTTATGGAAGCTTTCTTT. Amino acid sequence: CATSRGDRGLMEAFF.